The 13 T cell receptor beta chains below come from one sample, sequenced in a study of shared clonotypes between healthy human individuals. Here immunoSEQ multiplex PCR was the method, and the copy in TCRdb shows in-frame clones only, minus some. The profile covers about 980,000 clones, with about 80% appearing a single time and about 1.5% taken by the ten largest. Sample: memory CD4+ T cells sorted from blood. Subset meaning: CD45RA-negative fraction. The receptors originated from a young man in good health.

This clone has more than one count but fewer than ten. The chain is built from TRBV30 and TRBJ2-1; 16 bases agree with TRBD2. Looked up from germline, CDR1 is GTSNPN and CDR2 is SVGIG (reference sequence). The CDR3 covers 17 residues. The ends lost 1 base at V and 5 bases at J; junction bases unmatched: 5. The CDR3 DNA sequence: TGTGCCTGGAGTGCGTGGGGACTAGCGGGAGGGAACAATGAGCAGTTCTTC. Amino acid sequence: CAWSAWGLAGGNNEQFF.

The rearrangement links TRBV11-2 to TRBJ2-3; 10 bases fit TRBD2. The CDR3 is made up of 15 amino acids. Germline-derived CDR1 and CDR2 are SGHAT and FQNNGV. J lost 2 bases, V lost 10 bases, and 9 bases had no gene match. In nucleotides, the CDR3 is TGTGCCACCAGACTAGCGGGCAGAAACACAGATACGCAGTATTTT. Translation gives CATRLAGRNTDTQYF.

This clone was detected only a few times. This chain joins TRBV28 and TRBJ1-1; D unclear. This CDR3 spans 14 amino acids. The germline V gene encodes CDR1 MDHEN and CDR2 SYDVKM. Trimming took 3 bases from V and 6 from J, leaving 14 bases between them. DNA for the CDR3: TGTGCCAGCAGTTTGGGTCCCCAAAGGGCTGAAGCTTTCTTT. This gives the protein CASSLGPQRAEAFF.

The chain carries TRBV11-2 and TRBJ1-4, with a possible D match to TRBD1 (6 bases). Germline CDR1 SGHAT, CDR2 FQNNGV. This CDR3 is built from 14 residues. Trimming cost V 1 base and J 7 bases, with 10 bases left between them. DNA of the CDR3: TGTGCCAGCAGCTTAGGCCAGGGGAGTGAAAAACTGTTTTTT. This encodes CASSLGQGSEKLFF. Based on the CDR3 plus reference TRBV11-2 and TRBJ1-4, the full variable domain is EAGVAQSPRYKIIEKRQSVAFWCNPISGHATLYWYQQILGQGPKLLIQFQNNGVVDDSQLPKDRFSAERLKGVDSTLKIQPAKLEDSAVYLCASSLGQGSEKLFFGSGTQLSVL.

This clone was counted ten times or more. This chain uses TRBV6-1 with TRBJ1-5; tentatively, D is TRBD1 (6 bases). V was pared by 4 bases and J by 2 bases, with 12 bases between. The CDR3 is 15 residues long. CDR1 MNHNS and CDR2 SASEGT come from the germline V gene. The CDR3 loop reads CASSGQVGGNQPQHF. The CDR3 region has the DNA TGTGCCAGCAGTGGACAGGTCGGGGGCAATCAGCCCCAGCATTTT.

This chain uses TRBV18 with TRBJ1-5, with 7 positions matching TRBD1. Germline V gene data show CDR1 as KGHSH and CDR2 as LQKENI. CDR3 length: 17 amino acids. J gave up 5 bases and V 3 bases, and 13 bases lay outside the gene matches. The CDR3 DNA follows: TGTGCCAGCTCACCCGACAGGGTGAACATGGTAGATCAGCCCCAGCATTTT. It is translated as CASSPDRVNMVDQPQHF.

The chain recombines TRBV11-2 with TRBJ2-7, with TRBD1 matching over 10 bases. J was trimmed by 5 bases and V by 5 bases; bases with no gene match: 9. This CDR3 spans 15 amino acids. The germline V gene encodes CDR1 SGHAT and CDR2 FQNNGV. The CDR3 region is CASSRSGTGVDEQYF. The CDR3 DNA is TGTGCCAGCAGCCGTTCCGGGACAGGGGTCGACGAGCAGTACTTC.

The table lists this clone with a few counts. The chain joins TRBV11-2 to TRBJ2-5; D gene unclear. V dropped 0 bases and J dropped 5 bases, with 10 bases sitting between them. The CDR3 spans 14 residues. Germline V gene lookup returns CDR1 SGHAT and CDR2 FQNNGV. In nucleotides, the CDR3 is TGTGCCAGCAGCTTAGATTTTACGTCGGAGACCCAGTACTTC. It yields the protein CASSLDFTSETQYF. The variable domain in full, completed from reference TRBV11-2 and TRBJ2-5, reads EAGVAQSPRYKIIEKRQSVAFWCNPISGHATLYWYQQILGQGPKLLIQFQNNGVVDDSQLPKDRFSAERLKGVDSTLKIQPAKLEDSAVYLCASSLDFTSETQYFGPGTRLLVL.

This chain joins TRBV5-4 and TRBJ1-2; the match to TRBD1 covers 7 bases. This CDR3 spans 14 amino acids. Per the germline V gene, CDR1 is SGHNT and CDR2 is YYREEE (reference sequence). Trimming cost V 1 base and J 6 bases; bases outside gene matches: 6. CDR3 loop: CASSLNDREHGYTF. Written as DNA, the CDR3 is TGTGCCAGCAGCTTGAACGACAGGGAGCATGGCTACACCTTC.

This clone was seen more than once but under ten times. The CDR3 DNA reads as TGTGCCAGCAGTTTCCCCAGGGGCCATTATGGCTACACCTTC. It translates to CASSFPRGHYGYTF. The chain joins TRBV28 to TRBJ1-2; TRBD1 might be the D (6 bases). Between the trimmed V and J ends, which lost 3 bases and 5 bases, there was a span of 13 bases. Germline assignment: CDR1 MDHEN and CDR2 SYDVKM. This CDR3 is 14 amino acids long.

The chain carries TRBV25-1 and TRBJ2-7; 7 bases match TRBD2. Germline CDR1 MGHDK, CDR2 SYGVNS. The CDR3 spans 16 residues. With 1 base clipped from V and 3 bases from J, the junction kept 9 bases outside the gene matches. The CDR3 loop is CASSESASGAYYEQYF. The CDR3 DNA reads TGTGCCAGCAGTGAATCTGCGAGCGGGGCCTACTACGAGCAGTACTTC.

The J gene is TRBJ2-3, the V gene TRBV5-4; D assignment may be TRBD1 or TRBD2 (5 bases each). CDR1 SGHNT and CDR2 YYREEE come from the germline V gene (reference sequence). Trimming removed 3 bases from V and 6 bases from J, with 11 bases in between. The CDR3 is 13 amino acids. CDR3 amino acids: CASSSLEGDTQYF. The CDR3 DNA sequence: TGTGCCAGCAGCTCATTAGAGGGGGATACGCAGTATTTT.

For this clone: Compared with germline, one end of the junction differs, possibly owing to a read error. The V and J genes are TRBV7-7 and TRBJ2-5; 10 nucleotides align to TRBD2. The V gene's germline CDR1 is SSHAT and CDR2 FNYEAQ (reference sequence). This CDR3 spans 15 amino acids. CDR3 sequence: CASSLGLAELETQYF. CDR3 coding DNA: TGTGCTAGCAGCTTAGGACTAGCGGAGCTAGAGACCCAGTACTTC.